These T cell receptor beta chains were read from a single sample in a study of cytomegalovirus exposure and HLA in healthy donors. Assay used: immunoSEQ multiplex PCR; TCRdb lists only in-frame clones, some missing. Of about 180,000 clones listed, roughly 80% are singletons. Material: PBMCs. Receptor source: a middle-aged man in good health and CMV-seronegative. Each CDR3 is given with its conserved first and last residue. D genes are given only for firm matches.

CDR3 protein	CDR3 DNA	D gene	V gene	J gene
CASSLELVTGELFF	TGTGCCAGCAGCTTAGAACTTGTCACCGGGGAGCTGTTTTTT	.	TRBV7-6	TRBJ2-2
CASSSPSTSGSNEQYF	TGTGCCAGCAGTTCCCCTTCGACTAGCGGGAGCAACGAGCAGTACTTC	TRBD2	TRBV28	TRBJ2-7
CASSYSVYQETQYF	TGTGCCAGCAGTTATTCGGTGTACCAAGAGACCCAGTACTTC	.	TRBV6-5	TRBJ2-5
CAWKVGLSGYGYTF	TGTGCCTGGAAAGTTGGCCTATCGGGCTATGGCTACACCTTC	.	TRBV30	TRBJ1-2
CASSLGQGWSYEQYF	TGTGCCAGCAGCTTAGGTCAGGGGTGGTCCTACGAGCAGTACTTC	.	TRBV7-2	TRBJ2-7
CASSSPSRSDTQYF	TGTGCCAGCAGTTCGCCTAGTCGGTCAGATACGCAGTATTTT	.	TRBV28	TRBJ2-3
CASSLGLWAMDEQFF	TGCGCCAGCAGCTTAGGACTATGGGCTATGGATGAGCAGTTCTTC	.	TRBV5-1	TRBJ2-1
CASSEGQDHGYTF	TGTGCCAGCAGTGAGGGACAGGACCATGGCTACACCTTC	TRBD1	TRBV2	TRBJ1-2
CASSLGRGEQYF	TGTGCCAGCAGCTTAGGGCGGGGCGAGCAGTACTTC	.	TRBV11-1	TRBJ2-7
CASSSRQGAGGQPQHF	TGTGCCAGCAGTTCCCGACAGGGGGCAGGGGGTCAGCCCCAGCATTTT	TRBD1	TRBV6-6	TRBJ1-5
CASSFIVGGSGSSYEQYF	TGTGCCAGCAGCTTTATAGTTGGCGGTAGCGGGAGCTCCTACGAGCAGTACTTC	TRBD2	TRBV5-6	TRBJ2-7
CASTRTGGGSGGYTF	TGCGCCAGCACCCGGACAGGGGGCGGTTCTGGGGGCTACACCTTC	TRBD1	TRBV5-1	TRBJ1-2
CASSQWDSYTYEQYF	TGTGCCAGCAGCCAGTGGGACAGTTACACCTACGAGCAGTACTTC	TRBD1	TRBV4-2	TRBJ2-7
CASNSPPNEQFF	TGTGCCAGCAACAGTCCCCCCAATGAGCAGTTCTTC	.	TRBV9	TRBJ2-1
CASSYRGSNYGYTF	TGTGCCAGTAGCTACAGGGGGTCTAACTATGGCTACACCTTC	TRBD1	TRBV19	TRBJ1-2
CASSPKVRVGDTQYF	TGTGCCAGCAGCCCAAAGGTCCGGGTTGGCGATACGCAGTATTTT	.	TRBV7-9	TRBJ2-3
CASTGLALSDEQYF	TGTGCTAGCACCGGACTAGCCCTCTCCGACGAGCAGTACTTC	TRBD2	TRBV7-7	TRBJ2-7
CASSSTRSGIYEQYF	TGTGCCAGCAGCTCAACGAGGTCGGGGATCTACGAGCAGTACTTC	.	TRBV7-2	TRBJ2-7
CASSRQWLRGSQETQYF	TGCGCCAGCAGCCGCCAATGGCTAAGGGGGTCCCAAGAGACCCAGTACTTC	.	TRBV4-1	TRBJ2-5
CASSQDPLAGAGEQYF	TGCGCCAGCAGCCAAGACCCACTAGCGGGGGCGGGGGAGCAGTACTTC	TRBD2	TRBV4-1	TRBJ2-7
CASSQRQGAAYEQYF	TGCGCCAGCAGCCAGCGGCAGGGGGCGGCCTACGAGCAGTACTTC	TRBD1	TRBV4-1	TRBJ2-7
CASSGGLNYGYTF	TGTGCCAGCAGTGGGGGACTGAACTATGGCTACACCTTC	.	TRBV6-1	TRBJ1-2
CASSVDSGLPDTQYF	TGTGCCAGCAGCGTGGACTCAGGACTCCCAGATACGCAGTATTTT	.	TRBV9	TRBJ2-3